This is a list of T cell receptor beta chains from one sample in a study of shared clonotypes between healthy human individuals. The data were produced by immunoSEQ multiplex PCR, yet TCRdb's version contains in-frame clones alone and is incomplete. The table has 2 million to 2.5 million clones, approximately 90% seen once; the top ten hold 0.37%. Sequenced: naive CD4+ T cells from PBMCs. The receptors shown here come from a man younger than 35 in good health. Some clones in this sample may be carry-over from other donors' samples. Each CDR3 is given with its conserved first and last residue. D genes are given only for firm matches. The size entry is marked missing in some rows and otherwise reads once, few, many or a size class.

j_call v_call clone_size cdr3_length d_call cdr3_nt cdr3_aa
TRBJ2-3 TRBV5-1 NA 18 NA TGCGCCAGCAGCTTTTCCGTGGTAACCAGGTGGGGCACAGATACGCAGTATTTT CASSFSVVTRWGTDTQYF
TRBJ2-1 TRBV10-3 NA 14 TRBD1 TGTGCCATCAGTGGACAGGGAACCCCCAATGAGCAGTTCTTC CAISGQGTPNEQFF
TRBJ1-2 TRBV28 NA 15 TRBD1 TGTGCCAGCAGCAACACAGGGGGCAGGAATTATGGCTACACCTTC CASSNTGGRNYGYTF
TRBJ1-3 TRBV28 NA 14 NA TGTGCCAGCAGGGATCAGGGCTCCGGAAACACCATATATTTT CASRDQGSGNTIYF
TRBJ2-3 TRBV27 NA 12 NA TGTGCCAGCAGTTTTCGGGGAAATACGCAGTATTTT CASSFRGNTQYF
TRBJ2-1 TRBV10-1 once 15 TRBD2 TGCGCCAGCAGTGAGATCGCTAGCGGGGACAATGAGCAGTTCTTC CASSEIASGDNEQFF
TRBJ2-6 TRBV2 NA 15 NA TGTGCCAGCAGGGAGCAGAGCTCTGGGGCCAACGTCCTGACTTTC CASREQSSGANVLTF
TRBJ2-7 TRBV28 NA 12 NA TGTGCCAGCAGCCCGGATGAATGGGAGCAGTACTTC CASSPDEWEQYF
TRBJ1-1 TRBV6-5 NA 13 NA TGTGCCAGCAGTTCCCTAGGGGACACTGAAGCTTTCTTT CASSSLGDTEAFF
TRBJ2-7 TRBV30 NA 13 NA TGTGCCTGGATGGCCAGCGGAAACTACGAGCAGTACTTC CAWMASGNYEQYF
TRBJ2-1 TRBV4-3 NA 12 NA TGCGCCAGCGGGATAGGGGGGAGGCCCGCGTTCTTC CASGIGGRPAFF
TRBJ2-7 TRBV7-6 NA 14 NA TGTGCCAGCAGCTTAACGCCGACAGGAGGCTGGCAGTACTTC CASSLTPTGGWQYF
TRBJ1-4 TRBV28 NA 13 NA TGTGCCGGCCGAGGGTCAACTAATGAAAAACTGTTTTTT CAGRGSTNEKLFF
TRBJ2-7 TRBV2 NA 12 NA TGTGCCAGCAGTGGGCAGTCCTACGAGCAGTACTTC CASSGQSYEQYF
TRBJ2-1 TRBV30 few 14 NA TGTGCCTGGAGATCGGGTTCTTCCTACAATGAGCAGTTCTTC CAWRSGSSYNEQFF
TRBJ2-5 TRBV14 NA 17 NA TGTGCCAGCAGCCGAATGGGAGTGATGCTTGAGCAAGAGACCCAGTACTTC CASSRMGVMLEQETQYF
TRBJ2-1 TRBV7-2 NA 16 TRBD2 TGTGCCAGCAGCTTAGCGGGGACTAGCGGGAACAATGAGCAGTTCTTC CASSLAGTSGNNEQFF
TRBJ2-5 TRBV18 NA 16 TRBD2 TGTGCCAGCTCACCTGGACTAGCGGGAGATCGCATCGATCAGTACTTC CASSPGLAGDRIDQYF
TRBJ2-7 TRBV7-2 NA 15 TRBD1 TGTGCCAGCAGCTCCCGGACAGGTTTTGGCTACGAGCAGTACTTC CASSSRTGFGYEQYF
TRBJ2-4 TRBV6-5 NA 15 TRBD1 TGTGCCAGTAGATCGACAGGGGAAGGTGGTAACATTCAGTACTTC CASRSTGEGGNIQYF
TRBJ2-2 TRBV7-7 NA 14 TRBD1 TGTGCCAGCAGCTCCAAACAGGGGGCCGGGGAGCTGTTTTTT CASSSKQGAGELFF
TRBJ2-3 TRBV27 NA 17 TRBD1 TGTGCCAGCAGTTTTGGGGGACAGGCTCTCAGGATGGATACGCAGTATTTT CASSFGGQALRMDTQYF
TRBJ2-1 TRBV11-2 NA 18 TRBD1 TGTGCCAGCAGCCTCGGGACAGGGGTACCTAGGGATTACAATGAGCAGTTCTTC CASSLGTGVPRDYNEQFF
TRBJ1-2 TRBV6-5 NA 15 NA TGTGCCAGCAGTTACTCTGGGAGGGAGCATTGGGGCTACACCTTC CASSYSGREHWGYTF
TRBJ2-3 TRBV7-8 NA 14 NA TGTGCCAGCACACTCAGGGCTCTCGGGGATACGCAGTATTTT CASTLRALGDTQYF
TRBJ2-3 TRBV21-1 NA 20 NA TGTGCCAGCAGCAAAGGCCCAGCGGGATTGGGGGGGGAGGTTTTGGATACGCAGTATTTT CASSKGPAGLGGEVLDTQYF
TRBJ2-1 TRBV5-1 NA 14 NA TGCGCCAGCAGCATTGGTACTAGCTCCAATGAGCAGTTCTTC CASSIGTSSNEQFF
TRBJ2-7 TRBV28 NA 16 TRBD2 TGTGCCAGCAGTTTACTAGCGGGAGGAGGAATGGGAGAGCAGTACTTC CASSLLAGGGMGEQYF
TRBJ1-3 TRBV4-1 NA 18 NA TGCGCCAGCAGCCAAGTAGTCACGGTAGGATACTCTGGAAACACCATATATTTT CASSQVVTVGYSGNTIYF
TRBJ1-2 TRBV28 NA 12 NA TGTGCCAGCAACCCCGCAGGGTATGGCTACACCTTC CASNPAGYGYTF
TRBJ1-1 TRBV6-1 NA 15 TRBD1 TGTGCCAGCAGTGTTGACAGGGGTTGGAACACTGAAGCTTTCTTT CASSVDRGWNTEAFF
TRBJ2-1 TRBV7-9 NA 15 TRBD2 TGTGCCAGCAGTAGGACTAGCGGGTCCTACAATGAGCAGTTCTTC CASSRTSGSYNEQFF
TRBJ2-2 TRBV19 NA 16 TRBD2 TGTGCCAGTAGTATAGGGAGCGGGAGGGCTACCGGGGAGCTGTTTTTT CASSIGSGRATGELFF
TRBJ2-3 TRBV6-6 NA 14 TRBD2 TGTGCCAGCAGTTGGACTAGCGGTACAGATACGCAGTATTTT CASSWTSGTDTQYF
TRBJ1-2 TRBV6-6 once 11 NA TGTGCCACACAGATTAACTATGGCTACACCTTC CATQINYGYTF
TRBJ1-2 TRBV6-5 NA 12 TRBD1 TGTGCCAGCAGTCGCAGACAGGGGGGCTACACCTTC CASSRRQGGYTF
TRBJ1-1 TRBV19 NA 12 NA TGTGCCAGTAGTCCAGGGTTCACTGAAGCTTTCTTT CASSPGFTEAFF
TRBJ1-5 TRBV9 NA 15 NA TGTGCCAGCAGCGTATCCAGTAGCGGTAATCAGCCCCAGCATTTT CASSVSSSGNQPQHF
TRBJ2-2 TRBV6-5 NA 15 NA TGTGCCAGCAGACGGGAGACCAGGGGCACCGGGGAGCTGTTTTTT CASRRETRGTGELFF
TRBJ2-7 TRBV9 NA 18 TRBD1 TGTGCCAGCAGCTCCCGGACAGGGTGGGTACGGGGTCTCTACGAGCAGTACTTC CASSSRTGWVRGLYEQYF
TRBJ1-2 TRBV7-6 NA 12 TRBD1 TGTGCCAGCAGCCGGACAGGGGAGGGCTACACCTTC CASSRTGEGYTF
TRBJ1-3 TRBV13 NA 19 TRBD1 TGTGCCAGCAGCTTCTCACTCCGCGGACAGGCGAGCTCTGGAAACACCATATATTTT CASSFSLRGQASSGNTIYF
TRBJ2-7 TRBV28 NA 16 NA TGTGCCAGCAGTTTTCAGGGATTCCACCTGGTCTACGAGCAGTACTTC CASSFQGFHLVYEQYF
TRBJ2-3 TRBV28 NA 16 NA TGTGCCAGCAGTTTAGGCAGGGCGAGAGGCACAGATACGCAGTATTTT CASSLGRARGTDTQYF
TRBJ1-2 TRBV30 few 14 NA TGTGCCTGGAGTGTACGGTCCGGGATCTATGGCTACACCTTC CAWSVRSGIYGYTF